This T cell receptor (beta chain) originates from a study of monozygotic twins with inflammatory bowel disease. UMIs were attached via template switching, each with a 6-nucleotide sample barcode. Each CDR3 protein gets one entry in TCRdb, which reprocessed the 5' RACE reads and gives no DNA. Found here are approximately 200,000 distinct CDR3 sequences; the top ten clones hold 1.6%. The CDR3 is 15 residues long. The V gene's germline CDR1 is SGHTA and CDR2 FQGNSA. The rearrangement links TRBV7-2 to TRBJ2-1; TCRdb indicates TRBD2, and absent DNA this call remains unverified. The specimen sequenced was blood. The TCR was taken from a human donor with ulcerative colitis or Crohn's disease, or a healthy co-twin of an affected twin (not recorded which). The CDR3 here is CASSFVLAGGREQFF.